The 24 T cell receptor beta chains below come from one sample, sequenced in a study of T-cell reconstitution after alpha-beta-depleted transplantation in children. Preparation of the TCRbeta library involved a method that used unique molecular identifiers. TCRdb re-derived calls from the PCR reads in MiXCR, one entry per CDR3 protein. The sample records 500,000 to 600,000 distinct CDR3 sequences, approximately 30% being singletons. Sample: PBMCs, taken before TCRalphabeta/CD19-depleted stem cell transplant. The receptors come from a boy in the first two years of life with Wiskott-Aldrich syndrome, due to receive a stem cell transplant.

This clonotype showed up just once. The V gene is TRBV7-2, the J gene TRBJ1-3; D remains unclear. The ends were cut back, 4 bases at V and 2 bases at J, with 12 bases in the middle. Germline loops: CDR1 SGHTA, CDR2 FQGNSA. The length of the CDR3 is 15 residues. DNA of the CDR3: TGTGCCAGCAGCTCCCGCCTAGGCACTGGAAACACCATATATTTT. Amino acid sequence: CASSSRLGTGNTIYF.

In this sample, this clonotype turned up a few times. The chain links TRBV28 to TRBJ2-1; D is possibly TRBD2 (7 bases). V gave up 6 bases and J gave up 7 bases, with 19 bases separating them. Germline V CDR1 and CDR2: MDHEN, SYDVKM. This CDR3 is built from 15 residues. This chain's CDR3 is CASSPLGGRVNEQFF. DNA of the CDR3: TGTGCCAGCAGCCCCCTCGGGGGGCGCGTAAATGAGCAGTTCTTC.

The J gene is TRBJ2-4, the V gene TRBV5-6, with 9 bases fitting TRBD1. The V gene's germline CDR1 is SGHDT and CDR2 YYEEEE. With V trimmed by 0 bases and J by 0 bases, 7 bases remained unmatched. The CDR3 contains 18 residues. The DNA for the CDR3 is TGTGCCAGCAGCTTGGCCGGGACAGGGATTCTAGCCAAAAACATTCAGTACTTC. It is translated as CASSLAGTGILAKNIQYF.

This clonotype has just a few counts. The V call is TRBV12-3 or TRBV12-4, the J call TRBJ2-7, with 7 bases lining up with TRBD1. Trimming cost V 7 bases and J 5 bases; bases outside gene matches: 8. The CDR3 length is 13 residues. The CDR3 sequence: CASTLTGSDEQYF. DNA of the CDR3: TGTGCCAGCACCCTGACAGGGTCGGACGAGCAGTACTTC.

V is TRBV18 and J is TRBJ1-4; 9 bases align to TRBD1. The V gene end was trimmed by 3 bases and the J gene end by 7 bases; junction bases not matched to a gene: 15. The CDR3 contains 18 residues. Germline CDR1 reads KGHSH; CDR2 reads LQKENI. DNA for the CDR3: TGTGCCAGCTCACCCGAAGCCGGGACAGGGTTCGTTGGTGAAAAACTGTTTTTT. Residues: CASSPEAGTGFVGEKLFF.

CDR3 bases: TGCGCCAGCAGCTTGACCCAGACTAGCGCGGAAAGCACAGATACGCAGTATTTT. This translates into CASSLTQTSAESTDTQYF. This sequence joins TRBV5-1 and TRBJ2-3; TRBD2 matches at 8 bases. The CDR3 consists of 18 residues. From germline, CDR1 is SGHRS and CDR2 YFSETQ. Trimming removed 1 base from V and 0 bases from J; junction bases left unmatched: 10.

The J gene is TRBJ1-1, the V gene TRBV4-1, with a weak D call TRBD1 (5 bases). Germline V gene sequence: CDR1 MGHRA, CDR2 YSYEKL. CDR3 size: 15 residues. V lost 0 bases, J lost 5 bases, and 13 bases lay in between. CDR3 region: CASSQDGRVGTEAFF. The CDR3 nucleotides are TGCGCCAGCAGCCAAGATGGCAGGGTTGGAACTGAAGCTTTCTTT.

This clonotype occurred a few times. The chain has TRBV25-1 and TRBJ1-2, with a tentative D call TRBD1 (6 bases). The CDR3 is 16 residues long. Germline V gene lookup returns CDR1 MGHDK and CDR2 SYGVNS. Trimming shortened V by 0 bases and J by 4 bases, and 15 bases separated the two germline ends. CDR3 coding DNA: TGTGCCAGCAGTGAATATAGGCGGGGGCGCAGCTATGGCTACACCTTC. Its translation is CASSEYRRGRSYGYTF.

This rearrangement joins TRBV5-1 to TRBJ1-4; 7 positions agree with TRBD1. Germline V gives CDR1 SGHRS, CDR2 YFSETQ. The CDR3 totals 16 residues. J was trimmed by 3 bases and V by 4 bases; bases with no gene match: 9. The chain's CDR3 is CASSVRDRDPNEKLFF. In DNA form, the CDR3 reads TGCGCCAGCAGCGTCCGGGACAGAGATCCTAATGAAAAACTGTTTTTT.

This chain connects TRBV20-1 to TRBJ2-1; 13 positions agree with TRBD2. The CDR3 has 16 residues. J was trimmed by 0 bases and V by 6 bases; bases with no gene match: 5. Germline values: CDR1 DFQATT, CDR2 SNEGSKA (reference sequence). The CDR3 DNA is TGCAGTGCGATACTAGCGGGAGGGCCCTCCTACAATGAGCAGTTCTTC. Protein: CSAILAGGPSYNEQFF.

In this sample, this clonotype turned up a few times. This rearrangement joins TRBV5-6 to TRBJ2-1; D is uncertain. V was clipped by 4 bases and J by 0 bases, with 11 bases between them. The CDR3 has 15 residues. Germline-derived CDR1 and CDR2 are SGHDT and YYEEEE. The CDR3 sequence is CASSLTQASYNEQFF. CDR3 coding DNA: TGTGCCAGCAGCCTGACTCAGGCCTCCTACAATGAGCAGTTCTTC. Full variable domain (remainder filled in from reference TRBV5-6 and TRBJ2-1): DAGVTQSPTHLIKTRGQQVTLRCSPKSGHDTVSWYQQALGQGPQFIFQYYEEEERQRGNFPDRFSGHQFPNYSSELNVNALLLGDSALYLCASSLTQASYNEQFFGPGTRLTVL.

V usage is TRBV10-3 and J usage is TRBJ2-1; tentative D call: TRBD2 (5 bases). Looked up from germline, CDR1 is ENHRY and CDR2 is SYGVKD. V was trimmed by 8 bases and J by 2 bases, leaving 13 bases between them. CDR3 length: 14 residues. CDR3 sequence (DNA): TGTGCCATCGCCCAACTAGGGCCCTACAATGAGCAGTTCTTC. It yields the protein CAIAQLGPYNEQFF.

This clonotype was seen a handful of times. This chain joins TRBV7-9 and TRBJ2-4, with a weak D call TRBD1 (6 bases). The CDR3 runs 14 residues. V lost 5 bases to trimming and J lost 1 base, with 9 bases between them. The germline V gene encodes CDR1 SEHNR and CDR2 FQNEAQ (reference sequence). The CDR3 loop is CASSVTGAKNIQYF. For the CDR3, the DNA is TGTGCCAGCAGCGTCACAGGGGCCAAAAACATTCAGTACTTC.

In this sample, this clonotype turned up a few times. The V gene is TRBV6-5, the J gene TRBJ2-5, with 9 bases lining up with TRBD1. V lost 4 bases and J lost 1; bases outside the gene matches: 4. There are 15 residues in the CDR3. CDR1 is MNHEY and CDR2 is SVGAGI in the germline V gene. CDR3 coding DNA: TGTGCCAGCAGTTGCCGGGACAGGGCCCAAGAGACCCAGTACTTC. This sequence encodes CASSCRDRAQETQYF.

The CDR3 is CASWQGRLAVSSYNEQFF. For the CDR3, the DNA is TGCGCCAGCTGGCAGGGGCGGCTAGCGGTGAGCTCCTACAATGAGCAGTTCTTC. V usage is TRBV5-1 and J usage is TRBJ2-1; tentative D call: TRBD2 (7 bases). From germline, CDR1 is SGHRS and CDR2 YFSETQ. Deletions cut 7 bases from V and 0 bases from J, with 23 bases between. The CDR3 is 18 residues long.

The rearrangement uses TRBV20-1 and TRBJ2-5, with unresolved D. Germline CDR1 DFQATT, CDR2 SNEGSKA (reference sequence). This CDR3 spans 10 amino acids. The V end was cut by 5 bases, the J end by 5 bases, with 6 bases between. CDR3 region: CSAVHETQYF. Here the CDR3 DNA reads TGCAGTGCTGTTCATGAGACCCAGTACTTC.

Only a few counts were recorded for this clonotype. This chain connects TRBV9 to TRBJ2-2; D remains unclear. Trimming took 3 bases from V and 5 from J, leaving 5 bases between them. Germline assignment: CDR1 SGDLS and CDR2 YYNGEE. The CDR3 extends over 12 amino acids. The CDR3 sequence: CASSGSTGELFF. The CDR3 DNA reads TGTGCCAGCAGCGGCAGTACCGGGGAGCTGTTTTTT.

CDR3 loop: CSARVEAGEPQYF. The DNA of the CDR3 is TGCAGTGCTAGAGTAGAAGCGGGGGAGCCCCAGTACTTC. The chain combines TRBV20-1 with TRBJ2-5; 8 bases line up with TRBD2. The CDR3 contains 13 residues. The V segment lost 1 base and the J segment 9 bases; nucleotides outside the gene matches: 7. The V gene's germline CDR1 is DFQATT and CDR2 SNEGSKA (reference sequence).

This chain uses TRBV5-1 with TRBJ2-5; D unresolved. With 0 bases removed from V and 5 bases from J, the gap between germline ends came to 20 bases. The V gene's germline CDR1 is SGHRS and CDR2 YFSETQ. The CDR3 extends over 17 amino acids. As DNA, the CDR3 is TGCGCCAGCAGCTTGGGCATTGGTGGAGAATATTACGAGACCCAGTACTTC. Amino acids: CASSLGIGGEYYETQYF.

This clonotype was counted only a few times. The chain links TRBV7-9 to TRBJ1-4, with 8 bases identical to TRBD1. The J segment lost 7 bases and the V segment lost 5 bases, leaving 6 bases of the junction unmatched. CDR1 is SEHNR and CDR2 is FQNEAQ in the germline V gene (reference sequence). The CDR3 runs to 14 residues. The CDR3 sequence: CASSPGGETEKLFF. Written as DNA, the CDR3 is TGTGCCAGCAGCCCAGGGGGCGAAACTGAAAAACTGTTTTTT. The variable domain in full, completed from reference TRBV7-9 and TRBJ1-4, reads DTGVSQNPRHKITKRGQNVTFRCDPISEHNRLYWYRQTLGQGPEFLTYFQNEAQLEKSRLLSDRFSAERPKGSFSTLEIQRTEQGDSAMYLCASSPGGETEKLFFGSGTQLSVL.

The gene calls are TRBV15 and TRBJ2-3, with a weak D call TRBD2 (5 bases). This CDR3 comprises 14 residues. CDR1 and CDR2 (germline): LNHNV, YYDKDF (reference sequence). V was trimmed by 0 bases and J by 2 bases, leaving 6 bases between them. CDR3 DNA sequence: TGTGCCACCAGCAGAGAGGACTTCACAGATACGCAGTATTTT. It translates to CATSREDFTDTQYF.

This chain connects TRBV28 to TRBJ1-2, with 8 nucleotides matching TRBD1. Trimming removed 4 bases from V and 8 bases from J; junction bases left unmatched: 6. Germline V CDR1 and CDR2: MDHEN, SYDVKM. The CDR3 is 13 amino acids. The CDR3 DNA is TGTGCCAGCAGTTCCAATGACAGGGGAGGCTACACCTTC. Amino acids: CASSSNDRGGYTF.

Of note for this clonotype: At one of its ends the junction is not consistent with the germline gene, which may arise from a read error. The chain joins TRBV10-3 to TRBJ2-1; D might be TRBD2 (5 bases). This CDR3 comprises 14 residues. CDR1 is ENHRY and CDR2 is SYGVKD in the germline V gene. CDR3 sequence (DNA): TGTGCCATTAGTGGACTTCCGAGCGTGGATGAGCAGTTCTTC. This gives the protein CAISGLPSVDEQFF.

This clonotype has more than one count but fewer than ten. The V call is TRBV18, the J call TRBJ2-3; D is unresolved. CDR1 and CDR2 (germline): KGHSH, LQKENI. The CDR3 is made up of 16 amino acids. The V end was cut by 1 base, the J end by 4 bases, with 15 bases between. The CDR3, as DNA: TGTGCCAGCTCACCACTTCGTGGGGTATTGGCAGATACGCAGTATTTT. Protein: CASSPLRGVLADTQYF.